This T cell receptor beta chain stems from a study of CD8+CD57+ T cells in acquired aplastic anemia. Across the study: The average for DNA from sorted CD4+ and CD8+ cells was about 3.3 ug. An average of approximately 11 million reads for CD4+ cells was obtained from healthy donors.

Genomic DNA provided the template from which TCR beta VDJ and CDR3 profiles were obtained. TCRdb ran MiXCR on the reads and lists one entry per CDR3 protein. The sample holds about 160,000 distinct CDR3 sequences, just under 45% seen once. The CDR3 runs to 12 residues. With 6 bases removed from V and 7 bases from J, the gap between germline ends came to 15 bases. Germline-derived CDR1 and CDR2 are SQVTM and ANQGSEA. This clonotype was observed a few times. The receptor's source is a human donor in good health. What was sequenced was sorted CD4+, CD8+, or CD8+CD57+ T cells (not recorded which) from PBMCs. The chain couples TRBV29-1 to TRBJ1-1, with D hard to call. This CDR3 is CSVKGAGSEAFF. The CDR3 bases are TGCAGCGTAAAGGGAGCTGGGAGTGAAGCTTTCTTT.